Shown below are 27 T cell receptor beta chains from a single sample sequenced in a study of blood T cell repertoires in COVID-19. The assay was immunoSEQ multiplex PCR, and TCRdb's table has in-frame clones only and misses some. This sample yields roughly 130,000 clones, of which 84% are seen a single time; 8.9% belongs to the top ten. Sequenced material: peripheral blood. Every receptor here comes from a man aged 25 to 40 with COVID-19, enrolled during active disease.

DNA for the CDR3: TGTGCCAGTAGTATTGGCCGCGGGAGGGTCTCCTATGGCTACACCTTC. It codes for CASSIGRGRVSYGYTF. The chain links TRBV19 to TRBJ1-2, with D unclear. With 3 bases removed from V and 4 bases from J, the gap between germline ends came to 18 bases. The CDR3 is 16 amino acids. Germline values: CDR1 LNHDA, CDR2 SQIVND (reference sequence).

The count of this clone is one. The chain is built from TRBV5-4 and TRBJ1-2, with TRBD1 matching over 7 bases. V lost 3 bases and J lost 1; bases outside the gene matches: 12. CDR1 and CDR2 (germline): SGHNT, YYREEE (reference sequence). The CDR3 covers 17 residues. CDR3 sequence reads: CASSSELRTGINYGYTF. For the CDR3, the DNA is TGTGCCAGCAGCTCTGAACTCCGGACAGGTATTAACTATGGCTACACCTTC. The full variable domain, its missing parts supplied by reference TRBV5-4 and TRBJ1-2, is ETGVTQSPTHLIKTRGQQVTLRCSSQSGHNTVSWYQQALGQGPQFIFQYYREEENGRGNFPPRFSGLQFPNYSSELNVNALELDDSALYLCASSSELRTGINYGYTFGSGTRLTVV.

This clone occurred a few times. Within the sample, other DNA sequences also encode this same CDR3. The chain uses TRBV30 and TRBJ2-7; a possible D gene is TRBD2 (6 bases). V lost 7 bases, J lost 4 bases, and 14 bases lay in between. The CDR3 totals 12 residues. Germline loops: CDR1 GTSNPN, CDR2 SVGIG (reference sequence). DNA for the CDR3: TGTGCCTTGGGGGGAGGTCCATACGAGCAGTACTTC. It yields the protein CALGGGPYEQYF.

V usage is TRBV19 and J usage is TRBJ2-1, with TRBD2 matching 8 bases. V shed 5 bases, J shed 0 bases, and the junction held 9 bases outside the gene matches. Germline V lookup: CDR1 LNHDA, CDR2 SQIVND (reference sequence). The CDR3 is 17 amino acids. CDR3 sequence: CASSWVAGWSSYNEQFF. CDR3 nucleotides: TGTGCCAGTAGTTGGGTAGCGGGATGGAGCTCCTACAATGAGCAGTTCTTC.

V usage is TRBV2 and J usage is TRBJ1-3, with D maybe TRBD1 (5 bases). Trimming took off 6 bases at V and 0 bases at J, with 12 bases between the two ends. The CDR3 consists of 15 residues. In germline, CDR1 is SNHLY, CDR2 FYNNEI. CDR3 DNA sequence: TGTGCCAGCAGGCAGGGCTCCTCCTCTGGAAACACCATATATTTT. It specifies CASRQGSSSGNTIYF.

This clone appeared a few times. This CDR3 reads CAWSGTGFYEQYF. The CDR3 DNA is TGTGCCTGGAGTGGGACAGGCTTTTACGAGCAGTACTTC. The V gene is TRBV30, the J gene TRBJ2-7; 7 bases are shared with TRBD1. Trimming cost V 1 base and J 4 bases; bases outside gene matches: 4. This CDR3 has 13 amino acids. Per the germline V gene, CDR1 is GTSNPN and CDR2 is SVGIG (reference sequence).

This chain links TRBV4-2 with TRBJ2-1; D perhaps matches TRBD2 (6 bases). The germline V and J ends were trimmed by 8 bases and 6 bases, with 20 bases remaining between them. The V gene's germline CDR1 is LGHNA and CDR2 YNFKEQ. The CDR3 has 15 residues. The chain's CDR3 is CASGPWRGLSNEQFF. The DNA for the CDR3 is TGTGCCAGCGGACCGTGGCGGGGATTATCCAATGAGCAGTTCTTC.

The J gene is TRBJ2-5, the V gene TRBV24-1; 8 bases line up with TRBD2. Germline V gene sequence: CDR1 KGHDR, CDR2 SFDVKD. The CDR3 runs 17 residues. Trimming took 8 bases from V and 4 from J; bases not matched to a gene: 17. The DNA for the CDR3 is TGTGCCACCACCCCCGCGAGCGGGAGCAAACCAGGAGAGACCCAGTACTTC. This encodes CATTPASGSKPGETQYF.

The DNA for the CDR3 is TGCGCCAGCAGCCAAGCGGGACAGGGAGCCTCTGGGGCCAACGTCCTGACTTTC. It yields the protein CASSQAGQGASGANVLTF. V and J are TRBV4-3 and TRBJ2-6, with 9 positions matching TRBD1. The CDR3 is 18 residues long. CDR1 is LGHNA, CDR2 YSLEER, per germline. V shed 1 base, J shed 0 bases, and the junction held 4 bases outside the gene matches.

This chain connects TRBV11-3 to TRBJ2-7; D perhaps matches TRBD1 (5 bases). There are 13 residues in the CDR3. Trimming left V 5 bases short and J 5 bases short, with 13 bases between. Germline V gene lookup returns CDR1 SGHNT and CDR2 YENEEA. The CDR3 protein is CASSVRSGNEQYF. Here the CDR3 DNA reads TGTGCCAGCAGCGTTAGGTCAGGGAACGAGCAGTACTTC.

The chain employs TRBV19 and TRBJ2-6; TRBD1 matches 8 bases. The V segment lost 8 bases and the J segment 1 base; nucleotides outside the gene matches: 1. Germline V gene sequence: CDR1 LNHDA, CDR2 SQIVND (reference sequence). The CDR3 covers 14 residues. CDR3 in amino acids: CASDRGSGANVLTF. The CDR3 nucleotides are TGTGCCAGTGACAGGGGATCTGGGGCCAACGTCCTGACTTTC.

This clone was seen a single time. The V gene is TRBV6-5, the J gene TRBJ2-7, with a tentative D call TRBD1 (5 bases). Germline V gives CDR1 MNHEY, CDR2 SVGAGI. Trimming cost V 2 bases and J 2 bases, with 10 bases left between them. This CDR3 is built from 14 residues. The CDR3 region is CASSYGTGPYEQYF. The CDR3 DNA reads TGTGCCAGCAGTTACGGCACAGGCCCCTACGAGCAGTACTTC.

The rearrangement links TRBV7-3 to TRBJ1-2; 8 nucleotides agree with TRBD1. The length of the CDR3 is 15 residues. CDR1 and CDR2 (germline): SGHTA, FQGTGA. Losses at the gene ends were 5 bases for V and 3 bases for J; bases not matched to a gene: 8. The CDR3, as DNA: TGTGCCAGCAGCCCCGGACAGGGCGGGGACTATGGCTACACCTTC. Translating it yields CASSPGQGGDYGYTF.

This clone was counted once. The chain combines TRBV19 with TRBJ2-2; 11 nucleotides agree with TRBD2. V shed 3 bases and J 7 bases; nucleotides not matched to a gene: 7. Germline V gene sequence: CDR1 LNHDA, CDR2 SQIVND (reference sequence). The length of the CDR3 is 16 residues. CDR3 coding DNA: TGTGCCAGTAGTATCTGGACTAGCGGGCAGAACGGGGAGCTGTTTTTT. This codes for CASSIWTSGQNGELFF.

This clone came up a few times. This sequence joins TRBV11-3 and TRBJ2-1; D uncertain. Deletions cut 5 bases from V and 9 bases from J, with 11 bases between. The CDR3 is made up of 12 amino acids. Germline V lookup: CDR1 SGHNT, CDR2 YENEEA. For the CDR3, the DNA is TGTGCCAGCAGCCTTTATGGCCGTGAGCAGTTCTTC. Translating gives CASSLYGREQFF. The full variable domain, rest sourced from reference TRBV11-3 and TRBJ2-1, is EAGVVQSPRYKIIEKKQPVAFWCNPISGHNTLYWYLQNLGQGPELLIRYENEEAVDDSQLPKDRFSAERLKGVDSTLKIQPAELGDSAVYLCASSLYGREQFFGPGTRLTVL.

The chain employs TRBV10-1 and TRBJ2-7, with TRBD2 matching over 10 bases. Germline CDR1 WNHNN, CDR2 SYGVQD (reference sequence). The V and J ends lost 9 bases and 6 bases, in that order; junction bases with no gene match: 5. The CDR3 covers 12 residues. The CDR3 sequence: CASSAGGGEQYF. The CDR3 DNA follows: TGCGCCAGTTCAGCGGGAGGGGGCGAGCAGTACTTC.

The chain combines TRBV28 with TRBJ2-2; D perhaps matches TRBD1 (6 bases). In germline, CDR1 is MDHEN, CDR2 SYDVKM. V was clipped by 3 bases and J by 3 bases, with 8 bases between them. The CDR3 spans 14 residues. This chain's CDR3 is CASSFSGDTGELFF. DNA for the CDR3: TGTGCCAGCAGTTTTTCAGGGGACACCGGGGAGCTGTTTTTT.

The gene calls are TRBV15 and TRBJ1-5; D is unresolved. Deletions cut 0 bases from V and 11 bases from J, with 14 bases between. This CDR3 comprises 14 residues. Germline V gene sequence: CDR1 LNHNV, CDR2 YYDKDF (reference sequence). CDR3 in amino acids: CATSRDRAPRAQHF. The CDR3, as DNA: TGTGCCACCAGCAGAGATCGTGCCCCTCGGGCCCAGCATTTT.

With respect to this clone: This sample includes further DNA sequences coding for the same CDR3. The gene calls are TRBV19 and TRBJ2-7; D might be TRBD2 (6 bases). CDR1 and CDR2 (germline): LNHDA, SQIVND (reference sequence). V was cut by 1 base and J by 2 bases, with 12 bases left in between. The CDR3 runs 15 residues. CDR3 sequence: CASSIAPGSTYEQYF. CDR3 in DNA: TGTGCCAGTAGTATAGCTCCCGGGAGTACCTACGAGCAGTACTTC.

This rearrangement joins TRBV7-3 to TRBJ2-3; no definite D call. CDR3 length: 14 amino acids. Trimming took off 3 bases at V and 4 bases at J, with 11 bases between the two ends. CDR1 and CDR2 (germline): SGHTA, FQGTGA. The CDR3 nucleotides are TGTGCCAGCAGCTTGCACTCCTCGGCAGATACGCAGTATTTT. Translating gives CASSLHSSADTQYF.

The chain recombines TRBV9 with TRBJ2-7; D is undetermined. CDR3 length: 13 amino acids. Germline CDR1 is SGDLS and CDR2 is YYNGEE. V dropped 7 bases and J dropped 5 bases, with 16 bases sitting between them. CDR3 region: CASPGSGNHEQYF. The CDR3, as DNA: TGTGCCAGCCCCGGTTCAGGCAACCACGAGCAGTACTTC.

The chain recombines TRBV27 with TRBJ1-5; the match to TRBD1 covers 7 bases. CDR3 length: 14 amino acids. Trimming at V came to 6 bases and at J to 3 bases, leaving 5 bases not matched to a gene. Germline V CDR1 and CDR2: MNHEY, SMNVEV (reference sequence). The CDR3 is CASRPDRDNQPQHF. CDR3 nucleotide sequence: TGTGCCAGCAGACCTGACAGGGACAATCAGCCCCAGCATTTT.

The rearrangement links TRBV14 to TRBJ2-7; 13 positions match TRBD2. V shed 4 bases, J shed 7 bases, and the junction held 7 bases outside the gene matches. Germline CDR1 and CDR2: SGHDN and FVKESK. This CDR3 contains 15 residues. The CDR3 nucleotides are TGTGCCAGCAGCCGGACTAGCGGGAGAATGGGAGAGCAGTACTTC. This codes for CASSRTSGRMGEQYF.

This chain joins TRBV2 and TRBJ1-2; 8 nucleotides agree with TRBD1. V was pared by 1 base and J by 7 bases, with 5 bases of the junction left unmatched. CDR3 length equals 14 residues. CDR1 and CDR2 (germline): SNHLY, FYNNEI. The CDR3 protein is CASSEGTGLPGYTF. In DNA form, the CDR3 reads TGTGCCAGCAGTGAAGGGACAGGGCTCCCTGGCTACACCTTC.

This CDR3 is CATSDSYSNQPQHF. CDR3 DNA sequence: TGTGCCACCAGTGACTCGTATAGCAATCAGCCCCAGCATTTT. The chain links TRBV24-1 to TRBJ1-5; D gene unclear. Germline V lookup: CDR1 KGHDR, CDR2 SFDVKD. The CDR3 runs to 14 residues. The V end was cut by 4 bases, the J end by 0 bases, with 6 bases between.

The chain recombines TRBV19 with TRBJ2-7; D might be TRBD1 (6 bases). The CDR3 sequence is 14 residues long. CDR1 is LNHDA, CDR2 SQIVND, per germline (reference sequence). V lost 5 bases and J 5 bases, leaving 16 bases between the germline ends. The CDR3, as DNA: TGTGCCAGTAGTGTACAGGGTAGTGGGGACGAGCAGTACTTC. It is translated as CASSVQGSGDEQYF.

The V call is TRBV27, the J call TRBJ1-3, with unresolved D. Trimming pared 2 bases from V and 3 bases from J, leaving 8 bases between. The CDR3 consists of 14 residues. Germline assignment: CDR1 MNHEY and CDR2 SMNVEV (reference sequence). CDR3: CASSLVLGGNTIYF. As DNA, the CDR3 is TGTGCCAGCAGTTTAGTTCTCGGTGGAAACACCATATATTTT.